This paragraph covers one TCR beta chain sequence. Its antigen remains unidentified. PCR primers comprised 60 Vbeta and 13 Jbeta primers. Assay used: immunoSEQ multiplex PCR; TCRdb lists only in-frame clones, some missing. Of over 150,000 clones listed, 82% are singletons. Unrecorded immune exposures were likely, despite nominal health at sampling. The junction had 6 bases not matched to a gene; V was cut back by 5 bases and J by 0 bases. Germline V gene lookup returns CDR1 SGHVS and CDR2 FQNEAQ. The CDR3 sequence is 15 residues long. This sample stems from a study of cytomegalovirus exposure and HLA in healthy donors. Whole-study results and caveats: Fewer N-insertions than the roughly 650-donor mean were reportedly shown by an Asian-associated ancestry cluster in a later analysis. Later analysis suggested most CMV-associated TCR beta chains were HLA-restricted. Using the classifier, cytomegalovirus status was reportedly diagnosed with high specificity and sensitivity.

Sequenced sample: PBMCs. The receptor was derived from a girl aged 5 to 17 in good health and CMV-seropositive. This sequence joins TRBV7-8 and TRBJ2-5, with 7 positions matching TRBD2. The DNA for the CDR3 is TGTGCCAGCAGCACAGGACTAGTAAACCAAGAGACCCAGTACTTC. Translated, it gives CASSTGLVNQETQYF. Drawing the rest from reference TRBV7-8 and TRBJ2-5, the complete variable domain is GAGVSQSPRYKVAKRGQDVALRCDPISGHVSLFWYQQALGQGPEFLTYFQNEAQLDKSGLPSDRFFAERPEGSVSTLKIQRTQQEDSAVYLCASSTGLVNQETQYFGPGTRLLVL.